This T cell receptor (beta chain) was identified in a study of shared clonotypes between healthy human individuals. It was CD45RO-negative cells, positively selected for CCR7, that made up naive CD8 cells, with terminally differentiated effector memory CD45RA+ cells excluded. Profiling relied on immunoSEQ multiplex PCR, and the TCRdb table lists in-frame clones only, not all of them. The sample consists of roughly 770,000 clones, 96% of them appearing once. The CDR3 covers 15 residues. CDR1 is SGHDN and CDR2 is FVKESK in the germline V gene. Trimming left V 0 bases short and J 0 bases short, with 7 bases between.

The chain uses TRBV14 and TRBJ2-3, with D perhaps being TRBD1 or TRBD2 (5 bases each). Sequencing was performed on naive CD8+ T cells sorted from blood. The source of this sequence is a man aged 25-45 years in good health. The CDR3, as DNA: TGTGCCAGCAGCCAAGATGGGGGAAGCACAGATACGCAGTATTTT. Amino acids: CASSQDGGSTDTQYF.